Only one count was recorded for the clone carrying this TCR beta chain. Antigen specificity is unknown. These data originate in a study of cytomegalovirus exposure and HLA in healthy donors. Amplification used 60 Vbeta primers and 13 Jbeta primers. Measured with immunoSEQ multiplex PCR; TCRdb has only the in-frame clones, and not every one. The sample includes 130,000 or so clones, roughly four fifths of them seen just once. Study-wide results and limits: In a later analysis, HLA-C alleles had the fewest associated TCRs, DRB1 alleles the most. Rare sequences made up most TCRs, while some public TCRs were found in many donors. Productive status was seen about 87% or about 30% of the time for most TCR beta V segments in an earlier analysis. Later on, analysis showed that most CMV-associated TCR beta chains appeared to be HLA-restricted.

Per germline, CDR1 SGHTA and CDR2 FQGNSA. V gave up 1 base and J gave up 1 base; unmatched junction bases: 10. The CDR3 loop spans 19 amino acids. The sequence was collected from a female donor in good health and CMV-seropositive. The source material was PBMCs. The rearrangement links TRBV7-2 to TRBJ2-1; 10 nucleotides align to TRBD2. The CDR3 DNA reads TGTGCCAGCAGCTTAGGACTTCTAGCGGGAGAAGGGTCCTACAATGAGCAGTTCTTC. Encoded protein: CASSLGLLAGEGSYNEQFF.